This T cell receptor beta chain was captured in a study of blood T cell repertoires in COVID-19. Study details: Collection of acute and convalescent COVID-19 samples took place in the United States, Italy and Spain.

Individuals aged about 18 to 100 years were recruited from approximately 22 US areas. Categorization into cohorts depended on clinical history that participants reported. The germline V gene has CDR1 SQVTM and CDR2 ANQGSEA. The ends lost 5 bases at V and 6 bases at J; junction bases unmatched: 5. The CDR3 consists of 13 residues. Original data processing: Reference gene primers were amplified, and this amplification served to estimate nucleated cell counts. Profiling relied on immunoSEQ multiplex PCR, and the TCRdb table lists in-frame clones only, not all of them. V, J and clone size reflect that table, while D and trimming were determined from the DNA. The table includes approximately 220,000 clones, roughly 86% detected once.

The chain uses TRBV29-1 and TRBJ1-5, with 9 bases matching TRBD1. This TCR derives from a woman under 40 with acute COVID-19. The specimen sequenced was PBMCs or T cells enriched from blood (not recorded which). In DNA form, the CDR3 reads TGCAGCGTTCGGGACAGGGCCGGTCAGCCCCAGCATTTT. This gives the protein CSVRDRAGQPQHF.